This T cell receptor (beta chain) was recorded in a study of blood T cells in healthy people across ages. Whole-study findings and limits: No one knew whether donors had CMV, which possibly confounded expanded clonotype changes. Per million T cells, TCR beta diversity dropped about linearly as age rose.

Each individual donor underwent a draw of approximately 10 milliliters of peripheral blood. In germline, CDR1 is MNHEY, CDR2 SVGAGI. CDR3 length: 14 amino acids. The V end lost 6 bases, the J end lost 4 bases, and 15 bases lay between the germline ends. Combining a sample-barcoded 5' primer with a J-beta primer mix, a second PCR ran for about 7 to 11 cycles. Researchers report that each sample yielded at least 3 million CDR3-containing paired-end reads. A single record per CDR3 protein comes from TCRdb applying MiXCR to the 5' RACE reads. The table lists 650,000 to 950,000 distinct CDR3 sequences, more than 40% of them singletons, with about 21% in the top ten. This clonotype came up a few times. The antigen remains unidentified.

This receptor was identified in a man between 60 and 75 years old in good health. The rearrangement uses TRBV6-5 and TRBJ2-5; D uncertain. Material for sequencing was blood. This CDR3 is CASSSGRSGETQYF. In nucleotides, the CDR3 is TGTGCCAGCAGCTCCGGGCGGTCGGGAGAGACCCAGTACTTC.